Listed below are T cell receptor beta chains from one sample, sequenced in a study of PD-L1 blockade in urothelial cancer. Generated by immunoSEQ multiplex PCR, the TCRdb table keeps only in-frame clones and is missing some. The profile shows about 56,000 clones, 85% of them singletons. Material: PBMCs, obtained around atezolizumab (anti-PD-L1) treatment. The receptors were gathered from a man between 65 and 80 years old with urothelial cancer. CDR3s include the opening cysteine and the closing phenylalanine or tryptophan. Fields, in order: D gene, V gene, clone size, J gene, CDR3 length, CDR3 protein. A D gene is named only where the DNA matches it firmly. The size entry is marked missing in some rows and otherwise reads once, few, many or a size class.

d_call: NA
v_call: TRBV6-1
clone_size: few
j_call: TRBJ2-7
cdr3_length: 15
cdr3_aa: CASSEAASASYEQYF

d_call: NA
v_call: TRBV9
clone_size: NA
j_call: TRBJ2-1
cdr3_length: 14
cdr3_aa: CASSVGIADNEQFF

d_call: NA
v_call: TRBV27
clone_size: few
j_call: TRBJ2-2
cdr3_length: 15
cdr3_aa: CASSFIDSLEGELFF

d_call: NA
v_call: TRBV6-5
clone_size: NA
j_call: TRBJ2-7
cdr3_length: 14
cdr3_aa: CASSYSQTVYEQYF

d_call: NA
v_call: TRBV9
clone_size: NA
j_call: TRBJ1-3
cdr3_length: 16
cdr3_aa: CASSVVKRDFGNTIYF

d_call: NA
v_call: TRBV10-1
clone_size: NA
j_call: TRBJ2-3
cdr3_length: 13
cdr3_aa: CASSEFYTDTQYF

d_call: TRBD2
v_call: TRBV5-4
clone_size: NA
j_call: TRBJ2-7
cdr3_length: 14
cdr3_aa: CASSTPSGRYEQYF

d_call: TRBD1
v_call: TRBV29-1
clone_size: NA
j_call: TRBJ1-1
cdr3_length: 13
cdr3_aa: CSVEVGQGTEAFF

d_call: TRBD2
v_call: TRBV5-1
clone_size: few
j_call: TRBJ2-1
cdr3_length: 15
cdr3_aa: CASSLVASGMGEQFF

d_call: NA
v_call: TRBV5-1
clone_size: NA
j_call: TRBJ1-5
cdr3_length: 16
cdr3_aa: CASSLTPGDSNQPQHF

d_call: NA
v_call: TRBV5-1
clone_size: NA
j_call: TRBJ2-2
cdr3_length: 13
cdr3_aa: CASSQTNTGELFF

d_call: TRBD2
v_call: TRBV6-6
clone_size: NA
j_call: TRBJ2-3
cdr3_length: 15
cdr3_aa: CASTDGRGGHRYAYF

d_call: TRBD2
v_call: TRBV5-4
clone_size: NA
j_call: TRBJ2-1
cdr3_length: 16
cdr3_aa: CASSPSSGSSYNEQFF

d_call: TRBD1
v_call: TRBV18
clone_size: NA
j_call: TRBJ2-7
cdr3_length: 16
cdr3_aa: CASSPRNQDRGNEQYF

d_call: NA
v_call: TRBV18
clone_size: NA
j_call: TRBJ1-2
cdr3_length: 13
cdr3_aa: CASSSDRNYGYTF

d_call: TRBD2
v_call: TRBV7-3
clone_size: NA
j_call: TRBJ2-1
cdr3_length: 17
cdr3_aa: CASSGGTSGSSYNEQFF

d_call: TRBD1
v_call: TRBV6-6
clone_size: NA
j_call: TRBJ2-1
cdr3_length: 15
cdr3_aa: CASSPDRVRNNEQFF

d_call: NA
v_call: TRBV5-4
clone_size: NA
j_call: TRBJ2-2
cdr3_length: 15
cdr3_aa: CASRGGRTNTGELFF

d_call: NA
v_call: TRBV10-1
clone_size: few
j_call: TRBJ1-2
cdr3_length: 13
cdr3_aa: CASSVAVNYGYTF

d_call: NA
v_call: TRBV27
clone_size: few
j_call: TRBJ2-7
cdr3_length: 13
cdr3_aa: CASSWGRSYEQYF

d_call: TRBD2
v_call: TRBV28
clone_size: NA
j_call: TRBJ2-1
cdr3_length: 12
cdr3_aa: CASLAGNNEQFF

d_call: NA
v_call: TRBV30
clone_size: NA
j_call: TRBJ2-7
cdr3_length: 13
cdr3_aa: CAWAPFEAGEQYF

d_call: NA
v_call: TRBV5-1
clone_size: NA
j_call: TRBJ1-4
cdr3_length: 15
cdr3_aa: CASSSGPGRDEKLFF

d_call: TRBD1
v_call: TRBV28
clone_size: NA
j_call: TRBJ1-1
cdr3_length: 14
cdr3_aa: CATEGGTANTEAFF

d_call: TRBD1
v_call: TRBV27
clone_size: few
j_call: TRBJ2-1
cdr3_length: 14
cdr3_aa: CASSPGTGVNEQFF

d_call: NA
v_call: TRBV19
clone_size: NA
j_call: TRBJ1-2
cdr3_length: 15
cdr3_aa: CASRGNRAGDYGYTF

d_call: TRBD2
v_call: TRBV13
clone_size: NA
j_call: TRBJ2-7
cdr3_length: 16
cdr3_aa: CASSAGTSGRTYEQYF

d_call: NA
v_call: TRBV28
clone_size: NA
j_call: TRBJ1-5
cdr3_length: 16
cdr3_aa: CASSSTGTRWGQPQHF

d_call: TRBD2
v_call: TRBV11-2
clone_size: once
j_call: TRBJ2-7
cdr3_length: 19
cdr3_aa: CASSPPPGLAGGSSYEQYF

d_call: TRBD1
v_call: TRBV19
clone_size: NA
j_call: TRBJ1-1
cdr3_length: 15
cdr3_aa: CASSITNRGNTEAFF

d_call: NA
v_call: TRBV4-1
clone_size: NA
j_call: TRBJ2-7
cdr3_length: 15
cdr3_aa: CASSQDADVGNEQYF

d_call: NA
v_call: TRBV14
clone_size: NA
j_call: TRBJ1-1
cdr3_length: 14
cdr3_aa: CASSRAGRNTEAFF

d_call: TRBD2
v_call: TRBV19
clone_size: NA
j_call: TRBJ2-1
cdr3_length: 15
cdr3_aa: CASSPATSGNNEQFF

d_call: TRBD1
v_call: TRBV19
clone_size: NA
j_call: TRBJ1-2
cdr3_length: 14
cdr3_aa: CASSITQGARGYTF

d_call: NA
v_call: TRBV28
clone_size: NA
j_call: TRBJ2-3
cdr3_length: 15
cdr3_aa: CASSLGGGGTDTQYF

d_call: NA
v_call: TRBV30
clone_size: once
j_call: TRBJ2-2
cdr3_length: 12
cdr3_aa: CAWSWSSGELFF

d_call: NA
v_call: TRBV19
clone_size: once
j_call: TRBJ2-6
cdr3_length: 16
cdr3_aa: CASSADSAYGANVLTF

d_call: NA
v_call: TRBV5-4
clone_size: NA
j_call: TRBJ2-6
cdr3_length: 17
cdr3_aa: CASSLGQTTTGANVLTF

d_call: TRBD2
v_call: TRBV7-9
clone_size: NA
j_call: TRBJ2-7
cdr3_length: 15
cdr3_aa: CASSLGTSGSQEQYF

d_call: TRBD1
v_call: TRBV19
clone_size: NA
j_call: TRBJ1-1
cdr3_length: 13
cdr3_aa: CATRDRGYTEAFF

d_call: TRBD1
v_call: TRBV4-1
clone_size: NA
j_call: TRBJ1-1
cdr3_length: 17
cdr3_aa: CASSFWTGGGMNTEAFF

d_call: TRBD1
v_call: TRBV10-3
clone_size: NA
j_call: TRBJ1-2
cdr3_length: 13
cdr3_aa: CAISPGQGMGYTF

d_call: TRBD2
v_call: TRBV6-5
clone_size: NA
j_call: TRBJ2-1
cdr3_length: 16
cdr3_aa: CASRSSGRDAYNEQFF

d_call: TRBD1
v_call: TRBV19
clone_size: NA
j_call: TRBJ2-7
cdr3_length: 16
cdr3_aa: CASSALDRGDSYEQYF